The entry below describes one TCR beta chain. Some clones are missing from TCRdb's copy, which holds only in-frame ones; the method was immunoSEQ multiplex PCR. The sample has about 680,000 clones, around 92% seen once; the top ten hold 24%. CD45RO negativity and positive selection for CCR7 defined naive CD8 cells, a population that excluded terminally differentiated effector memory CD45RA+ cells. Recent acute infections and vaccinations were absent in the healthy HIV-negative adult donors. This entry comes from a study of shared clonotypes between healthy human individuals. The CDR3 loop spans 14 amino acids.

This clonotype originated in a young man in good health. The chain joins TRBV21-1 to TRBJ1-1. TRBV21-1 is a listed pseudogene. Sequences were obtained from naive CD8+ T cells sorted from blood. CDR3 in DNA: TGTGCCAGCAGCAAAGCGCGGCAGACTACTGAAGCTTTCTTT. The encoded protein is CASSKARQTTEAFF.